This entry lists 25 T cell receptor beta chains sequenced from one sample in a study of blood T cells in healthy people across ages. Together with a sample-barcoded 5' primer, a J-beta primer mix was included in a second PCR lasting about 6 to 11 cycles. TCRdb re-derived calls from the 5' RACE reads in MiXCR, one entry per CDR3 protein. The data contain fewer than 900,000 distinct CDR3 sequences, approximately 43% of them seen just once; the ten biggest clones take up 20% to 25%. Sequences were obtained from blood. These receptor sequences come from a woman aged 55-75 years in good health.

The chain is built from TRBV20-1 and TRBJ1-1; 10 bases fit TRBD1. The CDR3 covers 16 residues. The V gene end was trimmed by 2 bases and the J gene end by 1 base; junction bases not matched to a gene: 7. Germline V lookup: CDR1 DFQATT, CDR2 SNEGSKA (reference sequence). The CDR3 is CSARLTGGGGNTEAFF. CDR3 sequence (DNA): TGCAGTGCTAGATTGACAGGGGGCGGTGGGAACACTGAAGCTTTCTTT.

The chain employs TRBV14 and TRBJ2-7, with a tentative D call TRBD1 (6 bases). The length of the CDR3 is 15 residues. CDR1 is SGHDN, CDR2 FVKESK, per germline. V shed 0 bases and J shed 2 bases, with 11 bases lying between them. Here the CDR3 reads CASSQDRAGAYEQYF. Here the CDR3 DNA reads TGTGCCAGCAGCCAAGATCGGGCAGGGGCCTACGAGCAGTACTTC.

This clonotype has more than one count but fewer than ten. This rearrangement joins TRBV27 to TRBJ2-5; 7 nucleotides agree with TRBD1. V dropped 5 bases and J dropped 4; count of bases not matched to a gene: 7. Germline V gene sequence: CDR1 MNHEY, CDR2 SMNVEV (reference sequence). This CDR3 has 14 residues. The CDR3, as DNA: TGTGCCAGCAGTGACCCAGGGGGAGCAGAGACCCAGTACTTC. It yields the protein CASSDPGGAETQYF.

The CDR3 DNA follows: TGCGCCAGCAGTTGGCTTGGCGGCTCCTACGAGCAGTACTTC. This translates into CASSWLGGSYEQYF. The V and J genes are TRBV5-1 and TRBJ2-7; D call uncertain. The CDR3 is made up of 14 amino acids. V lost 5 bases to trimming and J lost 0 bases, with 12 bases between them. The germline V gene has CDR1 SGHRS and CDR2 YFSETQ.

The table lists this clonotype with many counts. V gene TRBV7-9 combines with J gene TRBJ2-7; 8 bases align to TRBD2. This CDR3 is built from 14 residues. Trimming removed 1 base from V and 5 bases from J; junction bases left unmatched: 4. Per germline, CDR1 SEHNR and CDR2 FQNEAQ (reference sequence). CDR3 nucleotide sequence: TGTGCCAGCAGCTTAGTAGCGGGGTACAACGAGCAGTACTTC. Its translation is CASSLVAGYNEQYF.

The chain couples TRBV28 to TRBJ1-4; 7 positions agree with TRBD1. Germline V lookup: CDR1 MDHEN, CDR2 SYDVKM. J lost 5 bases, V lost 5 bases, and 14 bases had no gene match. This CDR3 is 17 amino acids long. The CDR3 sequence is CASSGGPLGQTNEKLFF. As DNA, the CDR3 is TGTGCCAGCAGTGGGGGCCCCTTGGGACAGACGAATGAAAAACTGTTTTTT.

J is TRBJ2-2 and V is TRBV9; TRBD2 matches 7 bases. The trim removed 4 bases at V and 2 bases at J, leaving 8 bases unmatched. The germline gives CDR1 SGDLS, CDR2 YYNGEE. This CDR3 is 16 amino acids long. CDR3 nucleotides: TGTGCCAGCAGCTTTTCCAGCGGGGCAAACACCGGGGAGCTGTTTTTT. This sequence encodes CASSFSSGANTGELFF.

This clonotype was counted only a few times. The chain joins TRBV10-3 to TRBJ1-1; tentatively, D is TRBD1 (6 bases). The CDR3 totals 12 residues. The germline CDR1 and CDR2 sequences are ENHRY and SYGVKD. Trimming removed 8 bases at V and 0 bases at J, with 7 bases between. CDR3 bases: TGTGCCATCGGACAGATGAACACTGAAGCTTTCTTT. Translation: CAIGQMNTEAFF.

Concerning this clonotype: Since a much larger clone is just one base distant, this may be a read error. The chain is built from TRBV7-9 and TRBJ2-1; D not certain. The DNA end lines up better with TRBJ2-7; the J call may be wrong. Germline assignment: CDR1 SEHNR and CDR2 FQNEAQ (reference sequence). The CDR3 is 14 residues long. The CDR3 region is CASTPRDGYNEQYF. The CDR3 DNA reads as TGTGCCAGCACCCCCCGTGACGGCTACAATGAGCAGTACTTC.

The V and J genes are TRBV6-2 or TRBV6-3 and TRBJ2-5, with a possible D match to TRBD1 (6 bases). The CDR3 length is 15 residues. Germline V gene sequence: CDR1 MNHEY, CDR2 SVGEGT. Trimming removed 2 bases from V and 3 bases from J, with 13 bases in between. For the CDR3, the DNA is TGTGCCAGCAGTTACCTGACAGGTTTAGAAGAGACCCAGTACTTC. This codes for CASSYLTGLEETQYF.

This clonotype appeared a few times. V and J are TRBV9 and TRBJ1-3; 9 bases agree with TRBD1. Looked up from germline, CDR1 is SGDLS and CDR2 is YYNGEE. With 3 bases clipped from V and 0 bases from J, the junction kept 10 bases outside the gene matches. The CDR3 has 18 amino acids. The CDR3 loop reads CASSAITGQGNSGNTIYF. For the CDR3, the DNA is TGTGCCAGCAGCGCCATTACGGGACAGGGAAACTCTGGAAACACCATATATTTT. The entire variable domain, with the rest obtained from reference TRBV9 and TRBJ1-3, is as follows: DSGVTQTPKHLITATGQRVTLRCSPRSGDLSVYWYQQSLDQGLQFLIQYYNGEERAKGNILERFSAQQFPDLHSELNLSSLELGDSALYFCASSAITGQGNSGNTIYFGEGSWLTVV.

The chain couples TRBV3-1 to TRBJ2-1; the D gene is possibly TRBD2 (6 bases). V was clipped by 1 base and J by 5 bases, with 12 bases between them. This CDR3 has 15 amino acids. Germline lookup yields CDR1 LGHDT and CDR2 YNNKEL (reference sequence). Here the CDR3 DNA reads TGTGCCAGCAGCCAAGCCGGGGGTATCAACAATGAGCAGTTCTTC. This sequence encodes CASSQAGGINNEQFF.

This sequence joins TRBV5-3 and TRBJ2-2, with 7 bases lining up with TRBD1. TRBV5-3 is treated as an ORF (open reading frame) with a function not yet certain. The CDR3 sequence is 17 residues long. V gave up 3 bases and J gave up 1 base; unmatched junction bases: 9. The chain's CDR3 is CARSYLGTEQNTGELFF. The CDR3 DNA follows: TGTGCCAGAAGCTATCTAGGGACAGAACAGAACACCGGGGAGCTGTTTTTT.

On this clonotype: At one of its ends the junction is not consistent with the germline gene, which may arise from a read error. This rearrangement joins TRBV4-3 to TRBJ2-7; the match to TRBD2 covers 7 bases. The germline CDR1 and CDR2 sequences are LGHNA and YSLEER. The CDR3 totals 16 residues. The CDR3 region has the DNA TGCGCCAGCAGTCAAGAATATTGGCTAGCGGATACTGAGCAGTACTTC. It yields the protein CASSQEYWLADTEQYF.

The chain is built from TRBV7-3 and TRBJ2-2; D remains ambiguous. V lost 5 bases to trimming and J lost 5 bases, with 12 bases between them. Germline assignment: CDR1 SGHTA and CDR2 FQGTGA. This CDR3 is 14 amino acids long. DNA of the CDR3: TGTGCCAGCAGCCTACGTTACGGAACCGGGGAGCTGTTTTTT. The encoded protein is CASSLRYGTGELFF. The full variable domain, rest sourced from reference TRBV7-3 and TRBJ2-2, is GAGVSQTPSNKVTEKGKYVELRCDPISGHTALYWYRQSLGQGPEFLIYFQGTGAADDSGLPNDRFFAVRPEGSVSTLKIQRTERGDSAVYLCASSLRYGTGELFFGEGSRLTVL.

This chain joins TRBV27 and TRBJ2-4; D unresolved. The germline V gene encodes CDR1 MNHEY and CDR2 SMNVEV (reference sequence). Trimming took 5 bases from V and 0 from J, leaving 11 bases between them. This CDR3 has 15 residues. CDR3 region: CASSSSILAKNIQYF. The CDR3 region has the DNA TGTGCCAGCAGTAGCAGCATCCTAGCCAAAAACATTCAGTACTTC.

The chain combines TRBV4-2 with TRBJ2-4; 12 bases align to TRBD1. V lost 5 bases to trimming and J lost 13 bases; unmatched junction nucleotides: 15. Looked up from germline, CDR1 is LGHNA and CDR2 is YNFKEQ. The CDR3 is 16 residues long. The CDR3, as DNA: TGTGCCAGCAGCTCGGGACAGGGGGCGTTATACGATGAGCAGTACTTC. Translated, it gives CASSSGQGALYDEQYF.

This clonotype came up many times. This chain links TRBV13 with TRBJ2-6; D possibly corresponds to TRBD1 (5 bases). Germline V gene data show CDR1 as PRHDT and CDR2 as FYEKMQ (reference sequence). Trimming cost V 3 bases and J 1 base, with 7 bases left between them. This CDR3 comprises 15 residues. In nucleotides, the CDR3 is TGTGCCAGCAGCTTGGGGCCATCTGGGGCCAACGTCCTGACTTTC. Its translation is CASSLGPSGANVLTF.

The rearrangement links TRBV7-9 to TRBJ1-4; TRBD1 might be the D (6 bases). The CDR3 loop spans 15 amino acids. V lost 5 bases to trimming and J lost 8 bases, with 18 bases between them. CDR1 is SEHNR and CDR2 is FQNEAQ in the germline V gene (reference sequence). CDR3 sequence (DNA): TGTGCCAGCAGCCCTACACAGGGCGTGGGGGAAAAACTGTTTTTT. Residues: CASSPTQGVGEKLFF.

This clonotype showed up many times. The chain has TRBV24-1 and TRBJ2-5; 9 nucleotides line up with TRBD1. V gave up 10 bases and J gave up 4 bases; unmatched junction bases: 12. The CDR3 contains 15 residues. Germline values: CDR1 KGHDR, CDR2 SFDVKD. The CDR3 loop reads CATSPGQGMGETQYF. The CDR3 DNA follows: TGTGCCACATCACCGGGACAGGGAATGGGAGAGACCCAGTACTTC.

The rearrangement joins TRBV29-1 to TRBJ2-3; weak D call: TRBD2 (7 bases). The germline V gene has CDR1 SQVTM and CDR2 ANQGSEA. There are 15 residues in the CDR3. The V end was cut by 6 bases, the J end by 1 base, with 17 bases between. The CDR3 loop is CSVGQGGGRTDTQYF. CDR3 nucleotides: TGCAGCGTGGGGCAGGGCGGGGGCCGCACAGATACGCAGTATTTT.

The chain combines TRBV5-1 with TRBJ1-1, with 8 bases that match TRBD1. The CDR3 spans 15 residues. Trimming removed 1 base from V and 1 base from J; junction bases left unmatched: 3. Germline V gene data show CDR1 as SGHRS and CDR2 as YFSETQ. The CDR3 loop is CASSLLGQANTEAFF. The DNA of the CDR3 is TGCGCCAGCAGCTTGCTGGGACAGGCGAACACTGAAGCTTTCTTT.

Worth noting for this clonotype: At one boundary the junction diverges from the germline segment, which might be a read error. The chain couples TRBV10-3 to TRBJ1-5; 8 bases align to TRBD1. Germline lookup yields CDR1 ENHRY and CDR2 SYGVKD. This CDR3 is built from 15 residues. The CDR3 region has the DNA TGTGTCATCAGTACGAGCACAGGGGGGGATCAGCCCCAGCATTTT. Amino acid sequence: CVISTSTGGDQPQHF.

This clonotype was observed a few times. The chain joins TRBV12-5 to TRBJ2-1, with 10 bases fitting TRBD2. CDR1 is LGHNT, CDR2 FRNRAP, per germline. CDR3 length: 18 amino acids. The V gene end was trimmed by 0 bases and the J gene end by 4 bases; junction bases not matched to a gene: 9. CDR3 loop: CASGLVGLASGGYNEQFF. The DNA for the CDR3 is TGTGCTAGTGGTTTGGTAGGTTTAGCTAGCGGGGGTTACAATGAGCAGTTCTTC.

The chain combines TRBV12-3 or TRBV12-4 with TRBJ1-2; 7 bases are shared with TRBD1. The CDR3 runs to 16 residues. V lost 2 bases to trimming and J lost 8 bases; unmatched junction nucleotides: 14. In DNA form, the CDR3 reads TGTGCCAGCAGTTTACTCGGAATGGGACAGCCGGGCGGCTACACCTTC. Its protein is CASSLLGMGQPGGYTF.